Reported below is one T cell receptor (beta chain). This entry comes from a study of control samples from healthy donors and cancer patients. The protocol was immunoSEQ multiplex PCR, while the TCRdb copy is restricted to in-frame clones and leaves out a portion. Among over 150,000 clones listed, 90% to 95% were seen once. Germline lookup yields CDR1 SGHDT and CDR2 YYEEEE. Trimming left V 5 bases short and J 4 bases short, with 9 bases between. The CDR3 runs 13 residues. The TCR comes from a woman in her late teens or twenties in good health. The J gene is TRBJ2-2, the V gene TRBV5-6; no reliable D call. Sequences were obtained from blood. CDR3 residues: CASRLSRTGELFF. The CDR3 bases are TGTGCCAGCAGACTTTCGCGCACCGGGGAGCTGTTTTTT.